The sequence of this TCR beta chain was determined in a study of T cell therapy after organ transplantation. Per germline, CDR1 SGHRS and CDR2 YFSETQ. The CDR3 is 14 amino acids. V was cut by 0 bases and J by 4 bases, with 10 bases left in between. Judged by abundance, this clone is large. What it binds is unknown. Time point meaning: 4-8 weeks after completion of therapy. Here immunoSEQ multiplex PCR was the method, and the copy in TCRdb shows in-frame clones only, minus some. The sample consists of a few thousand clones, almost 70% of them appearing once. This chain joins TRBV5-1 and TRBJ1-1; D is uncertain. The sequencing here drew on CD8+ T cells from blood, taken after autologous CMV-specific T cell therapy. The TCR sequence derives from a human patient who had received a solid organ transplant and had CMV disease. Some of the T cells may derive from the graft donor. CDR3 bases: TGCGCCAGCAGCTTGGGCAATTATGGCACTGAAGCTTTCTTT. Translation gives CASSLGNYGTEAFF.